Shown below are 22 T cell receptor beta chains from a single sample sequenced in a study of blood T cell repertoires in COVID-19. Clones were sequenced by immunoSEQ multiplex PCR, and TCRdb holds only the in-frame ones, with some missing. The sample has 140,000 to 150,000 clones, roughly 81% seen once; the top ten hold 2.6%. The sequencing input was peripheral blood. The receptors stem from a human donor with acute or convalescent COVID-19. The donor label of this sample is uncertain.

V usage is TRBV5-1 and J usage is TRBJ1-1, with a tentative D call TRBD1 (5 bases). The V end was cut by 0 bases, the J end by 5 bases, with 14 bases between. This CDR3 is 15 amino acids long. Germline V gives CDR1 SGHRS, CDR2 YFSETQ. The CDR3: CASSLVLGGETEAFF. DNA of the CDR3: TGCGCCAGCAGCTTGGTTCTCGGGGGAGAGACTGAAGCTTTCTTT.

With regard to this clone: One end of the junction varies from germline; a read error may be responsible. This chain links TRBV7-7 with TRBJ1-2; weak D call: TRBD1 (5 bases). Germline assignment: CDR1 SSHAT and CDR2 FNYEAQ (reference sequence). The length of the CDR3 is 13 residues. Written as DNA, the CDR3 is TGTGCTAGCAGCCACCGGGGACTTTATGGCTACACCTTC. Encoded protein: CASSHRGLYGYTF.

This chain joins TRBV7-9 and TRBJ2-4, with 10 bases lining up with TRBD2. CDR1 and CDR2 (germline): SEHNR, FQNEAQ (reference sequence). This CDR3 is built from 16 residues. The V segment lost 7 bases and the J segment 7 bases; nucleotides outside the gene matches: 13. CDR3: CASTLTIAGGGNIQYF. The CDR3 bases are TGTGCCAGCACCCTCACTATAGCGGGAGGAGGGAACATTCAGTACTTC.

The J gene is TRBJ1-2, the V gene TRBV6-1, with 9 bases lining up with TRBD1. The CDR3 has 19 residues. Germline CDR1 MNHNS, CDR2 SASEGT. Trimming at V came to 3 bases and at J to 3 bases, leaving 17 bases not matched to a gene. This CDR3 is CASSERQGTGSTFHYGYTF. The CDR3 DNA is TGTGCCAGCAGTGAGAGACAAGGGACAGGGAGTACGTTCCACTATGGCTACACCTTC.

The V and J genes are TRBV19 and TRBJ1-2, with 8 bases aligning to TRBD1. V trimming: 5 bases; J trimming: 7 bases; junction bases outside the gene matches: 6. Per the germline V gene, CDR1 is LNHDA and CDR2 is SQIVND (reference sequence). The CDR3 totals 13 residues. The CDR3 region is CASSSQGVSGYTF. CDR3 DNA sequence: TGTGCCAGTAGTTCACAGGGGGTCAGTGGCTACACCTTC.

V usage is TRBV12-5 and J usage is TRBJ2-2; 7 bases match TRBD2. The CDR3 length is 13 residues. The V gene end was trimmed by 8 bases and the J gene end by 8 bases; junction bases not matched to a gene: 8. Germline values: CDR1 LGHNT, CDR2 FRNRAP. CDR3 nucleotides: TGTGCTAGTCGACTAGCTTTAGGTGGGGAGCTGTTTTTT. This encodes CASRLALGGELFF.

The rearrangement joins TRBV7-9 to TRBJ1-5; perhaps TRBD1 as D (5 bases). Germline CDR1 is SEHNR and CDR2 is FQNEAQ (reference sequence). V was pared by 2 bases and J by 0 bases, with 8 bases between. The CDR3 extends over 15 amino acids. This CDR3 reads CASSLTGDSNQPQHF. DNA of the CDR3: TGTGCCAGCAGCTTAACAGGTGATAGCAATCAGCCCCAGCATTTT.

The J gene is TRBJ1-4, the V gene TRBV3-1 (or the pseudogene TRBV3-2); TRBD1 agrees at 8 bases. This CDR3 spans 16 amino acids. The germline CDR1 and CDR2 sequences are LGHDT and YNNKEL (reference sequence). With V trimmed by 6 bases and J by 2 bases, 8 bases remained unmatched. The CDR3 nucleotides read TGTGCCAGCAGACCTAGAGACAGGGGTACTAATGAAAAACTGTTTTTT. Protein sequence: CASRPRDRGTNEKLFF.

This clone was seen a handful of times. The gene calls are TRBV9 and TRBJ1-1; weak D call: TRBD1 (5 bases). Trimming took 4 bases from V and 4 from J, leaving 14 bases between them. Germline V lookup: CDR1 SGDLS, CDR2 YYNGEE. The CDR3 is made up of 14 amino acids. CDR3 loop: CASSPGGGGTEAFF. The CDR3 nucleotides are TGTGCCAGCAGCCCCGGGGGTGGCGGCACTGAAGCTTTCTTT.

In DNA, the CDR3 is TGCAGCGTGGGGACAGGGGGTACTGAAGCTTTCTTT. It codes for CSVGTGGTEAFF. The rearrangement uses TRBV29-1 and TRBJ1-1, with 11 bases that match TRBD1. V lost 6 bases to trimming and J lost 5 bases; unmatched junction nucleotides: 2. Germline values: CDR1 SQVTM, CDR2 ANQGSEA. The CDR3 loop spans 12 amino acids.

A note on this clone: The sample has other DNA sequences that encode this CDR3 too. The CDR3 region has the DNA TGTGCCAGCAAACAGCAGGAGACCCAGTACTTC. Its protein product is CASKQQETQYF. The gene calls are TRBV2 and TRBJ2-5; D gene ambiguous. The CDR3 runs to 11 residues. The V end was cut by 7 bases, the J end by 5 bases, with 8 bases between. Germline V lookup: CDR1 SNHLY, CDR2 FYNNEI.

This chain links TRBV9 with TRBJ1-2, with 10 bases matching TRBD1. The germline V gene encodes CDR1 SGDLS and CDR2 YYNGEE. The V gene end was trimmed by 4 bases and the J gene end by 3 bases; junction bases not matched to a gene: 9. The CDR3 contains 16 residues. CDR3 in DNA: TGTGCCAGCAGCCTACTCCCGGGACAGGGGTACTATGGCTACACCTTC. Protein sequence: CASSLLPGQGYYGYTF.

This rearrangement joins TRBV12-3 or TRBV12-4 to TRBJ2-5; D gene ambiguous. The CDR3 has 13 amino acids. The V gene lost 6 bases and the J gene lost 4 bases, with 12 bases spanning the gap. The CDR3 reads CASSPLNPETQYF. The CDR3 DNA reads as TGTGCCAGCAGCCCACTTAATCCAGAGACCCAGTACTTC.

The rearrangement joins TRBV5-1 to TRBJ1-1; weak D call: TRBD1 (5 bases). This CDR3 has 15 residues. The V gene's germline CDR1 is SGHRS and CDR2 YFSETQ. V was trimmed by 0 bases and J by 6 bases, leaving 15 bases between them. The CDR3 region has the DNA TGCGCCAGCAGCTTGGAAGCGGGGGAGTACGCTGAAGCTTTCTTT. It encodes CASSLEAGEYAEAFF.

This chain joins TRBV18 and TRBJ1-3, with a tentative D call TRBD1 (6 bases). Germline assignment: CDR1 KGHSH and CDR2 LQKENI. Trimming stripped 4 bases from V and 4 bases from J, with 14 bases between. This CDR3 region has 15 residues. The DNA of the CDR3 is TGTGCCAGCTCACAAGGAACAGGGAAGGGAAACACCATATATTTT. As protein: CASSQGTGKGNTIYF.

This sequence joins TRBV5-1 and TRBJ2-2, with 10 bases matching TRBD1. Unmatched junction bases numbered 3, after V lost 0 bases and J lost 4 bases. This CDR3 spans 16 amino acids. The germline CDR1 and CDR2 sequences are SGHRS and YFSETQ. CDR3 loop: CASSLGQGAVTGELFF. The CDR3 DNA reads TGCGCCAGCAGCTTGGGACAGGGGGCTGTCACCGGGGAGCTGTTTTTT.

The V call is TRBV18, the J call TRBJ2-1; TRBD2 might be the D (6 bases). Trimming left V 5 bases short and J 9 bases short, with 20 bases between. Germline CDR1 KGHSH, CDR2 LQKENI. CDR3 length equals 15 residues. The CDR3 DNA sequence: TGTGCCAGCTCATCAAGCCTCGGGGGAATGGGTGAGCAGTTCTTC. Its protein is CASSSSLGGMGEQFF.

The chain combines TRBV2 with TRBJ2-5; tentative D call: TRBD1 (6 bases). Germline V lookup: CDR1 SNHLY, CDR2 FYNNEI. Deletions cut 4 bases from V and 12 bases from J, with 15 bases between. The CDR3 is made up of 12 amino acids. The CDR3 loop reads CASSAVRDKKYF. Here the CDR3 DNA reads TGTGCCAGCAGTGCTGTCCGGGACAAGAAGTACTTC. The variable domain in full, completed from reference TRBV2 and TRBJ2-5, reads EPEVTQTPSHQVTQMGQEVILRCVPISNHLYFYWYRQILGQKVEFLVSFYNNEISEKSEIFDDQFSVERPDGSNFTLKIRSTKLEDSAMYFCASSAVRDKKYFGPGTRLLVL.

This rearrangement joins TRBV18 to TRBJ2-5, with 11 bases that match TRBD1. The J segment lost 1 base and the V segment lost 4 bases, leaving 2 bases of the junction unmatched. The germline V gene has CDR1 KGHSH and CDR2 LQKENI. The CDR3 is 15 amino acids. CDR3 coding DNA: TGTGCCAGCTCACTCGGGACAGGGGGCCAAGAGACCCAGTACTTC. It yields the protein CASSLGTGGQETQYF.

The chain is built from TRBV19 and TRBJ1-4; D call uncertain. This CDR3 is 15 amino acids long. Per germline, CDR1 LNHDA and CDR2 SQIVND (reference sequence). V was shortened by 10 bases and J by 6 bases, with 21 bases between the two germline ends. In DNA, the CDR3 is TGTGCCACCTCGGGGAACGGGGTCGGCGATGAAAAACTGTTTTTT. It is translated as CATSGNGVGDEKLFF.

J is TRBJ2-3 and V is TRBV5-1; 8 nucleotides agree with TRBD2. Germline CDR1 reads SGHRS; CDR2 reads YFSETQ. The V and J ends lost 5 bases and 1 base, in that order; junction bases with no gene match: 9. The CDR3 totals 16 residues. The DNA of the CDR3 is TGCGCCAGCAGTAGTGGAGCGGGGGCCCGCACAGATACGCAGTATTTT. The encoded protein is CASSSGAGARTDTQYF.

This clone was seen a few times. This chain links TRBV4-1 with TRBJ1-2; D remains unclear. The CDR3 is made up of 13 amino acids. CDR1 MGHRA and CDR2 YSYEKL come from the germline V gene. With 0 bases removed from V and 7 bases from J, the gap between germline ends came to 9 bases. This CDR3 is CASSQDPRGGYTF. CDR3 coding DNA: TGCGCCAGCAGCCAAGACCCCCGGGGTGGCTACACCTTC.